This T cell receptor (beta chain) appears in the sequencing data of a study of identical twins. Points on this clonotype: Its antigen is not identified.

Study conclusions and caveats: Insertions ran lower in abundant cord blood beta clonotypes, though not in memory repertoires.

There are 13 residues in the CDR3. V shed 7 bases and J shed 0 bases, with 9 bases lying between them. From germline, CDR1 is WNHNN and CDR2 SYGVQD (reference sequence). TCRdb re-derived calls from the 5' RACE reads in MiXCR, one entry per CDR3 protein. Of 640,000 or so distinct CDR3 sequences listed, roughly 6% are singletons. Sequencing used naive T cells sorted from blood. This TCR was recovered from a man aged 18 to 30 in good health. V gene TRBV10-1 combines with J gene TRBJ1-1; D not certain. Written as DNA, the CDR3 is TGCGCCAGCAAAAAGTTCATGAACACTGAAGCTTTCTTT. Protein: CASKKFMNTEAFF.